This T cell receptor beta chain stems from a study of blood T cell repertoires in COVID-19. TCRdb's copy holds only in-frame clones and misses some; the assay was immunoSEQ multiplex PCR. There are under 300,000 clones in the sample; 90% to 95% occur only once, and approximately 2% lies in the top ten. The CDR3 totals 14 residues. CDR1 and CDR2 (germline): SGHNT, YYREEE (reference sequence). The germline V and J ends were trimmed by 2 bases and 5 bases, with 13 bases remaining between them. Cohort placement rested on clinical history that participants reported themselves. Recovery meant two consecutive negative NP/OP PCR tests, professional clearance, or resolved symptoms.

The clonotype was recovered from a woman under 30 who had recovered from COVID-19. V usage is TRBV5-4 and J usage is TRBJ2-5; D perhaps matches TRBD1 (7 bases). Sample: PBMCs or T cells enriched from blood (not recorded which). The CDR3 here is CASSFEGAGETQYF. DNA for the CDR3: TGTGCCAGCAGCTTTGAGGGGGCGGGGGAGACCCAGTACTTC.